This T cell receptor (beta chain) emerged from a study of shared clonotypes between healthy human individuals. Study context: Researchers assigned three CD4 naive, three CD4 memory, two CD8 naive and one CD8 memory plate to each donor.

The study's findings and limits: Memory subsets generally showed lower estimated richness than naive subsets. Generation of non-shared clonotypes was less probable than generation of clonotypes shared by all four donors.

Deletions cut 6 bases from V and 0 bases from J, with 7 bases between. The CDR3 runs to 13 residues. Germline loops: CDR1 SNHLY, CDR2 FYNNEI. On this clone: Antigen: not known.

DNA at approximately 200 ng, tens of thousands of T cell genomes, went into sorted-subset replicate PCRs. Profiling relied on immunoSEQ multiplex PCR, and the TCRdb table lists in-frame clones only, not all of them. The table shows about 380,000 clones, with 95% to 97% occurring only once. Sequenced sample: memory CD8+ T cells sorted from blood. Noted subset: CD45RO+ cells pooled with CCR7-negative TemRA cells. The clonotype was recovered from a man aged 25 to 40 in good health. V gene TRBV2 combines with J gene TRBJ2-3; D possibly matches TRBD1 or TRBD2 (5 bases each). CDR3 residues: CASRGDSTDTQYF. CDR3 nucleotide sequence: TGTGCCAGCAGGGGGGACAGCACAGATACGCAGTATTTT.